Sequencing of this T cell receptor beta chain was carried out in a study of spatial heterogeneity in lung cancer. Looking at the study overall: Compared with alpha-chain sequences, beta-chain sequences were consistently detected in greater numbers. Each distinct TCR and UMI combination averaged more than ten appearances in raw reads.

Time point: sample taken at primary tumor resection. Whole RNA was taken from tumor, nontumor lung or frozen PBMC; it was then sequenced unsorted. Donors were 72 untreated early-stage non-small cell lung cancer patients. Germline CDR1 reads SEHNR; CDR2 reads FQNEAQ (reference sequence). V was cut by 3 bases and J by 4 bases, with 12 bases left in between. The CDR3 is 14 residues long. This clonotype was seen a few times. TCR cDNA molecules each had a unique molecular identifier. TCRdb re-called the 5' RACE reads with MiXCR, one entry per CDR3 protein. The profile covers tens of thousands of distinct CDR3 sequences, with around 8.4% appearing a single time and about 15% taken by the ten largest.

The sequenced sample was PBMCs, obtained at surgery. The TCR comes from a female donor with early-stage non-small cell lung cancer. V usage is TRBV7-9 and J usage is TRBJ2-5; perhaps TRBD1 as D (6 bases). The chain's CDR3 is CASSFSQGRETQYF. The CDR3 DNA is TGTGCCAGCAGCTTCTCCCAGGGGCGAGAGACCCAGTACTTC.